A single sample gave rise to the 18 T cell receptor beta chains below, sequenced in a study of monozygotic twins with inflammatory bowel disease. TCRdb re-called the 5' RACE reads and shows each CDR3 protein once, DNA omitted. In all, the sample yields roughly 320,000 distinct CDR3 sequences. Input material: blood. All receptors derive from a human donor with ulcerative colitis or Crohn's disease, or a healthy co-twin of an affected twin (not recorded which).

V gene TRBV28 combines with J gene TRBJ2-3; TCRdb's D call of TRBD1 is untestable without DNA. Germline V gene lookup returns CDR1 MDHEN and CDR2 SYDVKM. This CDR3 is built from 13 residues. The CDR3 protein is CASRDTSTDTQYF.

The chain carries TRBV7-3 and TRBJ2-1; TCRdb selects TRBD2, and the lack of DNA leaves this call unchecked. Germline V CDR1 and CDR2: SGHTA, FQGTGA. This CDR3 is 15 amino acids long. The CDR3 is CASSLFGGPGNEQFF. Drawing the rest from reference TRBV7-3 and TRBJ2-1, the complete variable domain is GAGVSQTPSNKVTEKGKYVELRCDPISGHTALYWYRQSLGQGPEFLIYFQGTGAADDSGLPNDRFFAVRPEGSVSTLKIQRTERGDSAVYLCASSLFGGPGNEQFFGPGTRLTVL.

The chain links TRBV19 to TRBJ2-4; TCRdb's D call, TRBD1, is unchecked because there is no DNA. The CDR3 sequence is 14 residues long. Germline V gene sequence: CDR1 LNHDA, CDR2 SQIVND (reference sequence). The CDR3 spells CASTLGEGKNIQYF.

The chain joins TRBV7-9 to TRBJ2-1; TCRdb reports TRBD2, a call that lacks DNA to check it against. Germline V CDR1 and CDR2: SEHNR, FQNEAQ (reference sequence). The CDR3 loop spans 17 amino acids. CDR3 protein: CASSLGGLRERDGEQFF. Variable domain in full (rest from reference TRBV7-9 and TRBJ2-1): DTGVSQNPRHKITKRGQNVTFRCDPISEHNRLYWYRQTLGQGPEFLTYFQNEAQLEKSRLLSDRFSAERPKGSFSTLEIQRTEQGDSAMYLCASSLGGLRERDGEQFFGPGTRLTVL.

The chain links TRBV20-1 to TRBJ2-7; TCRdb returns TRBD1, unconfirmable since there is no DNA. The CDR3 is made up of 14 amino acids. The germline gives CDR1 DFQATT, CDR2 SNEGSKA (reference sequence). The CDR3 sequence: CSTQILGASYEQYF.

V usage is TRBV18 and J usage is TRBJ2-1. CDR1 and CDR2 from the germline V gene are KGHSH and LQKENI. The CDR3 contains 14 residues. The chain's CDR3 is CASSPPTSYNEQFF.

The chain couples TRBV20-1 to TRBJ2-4; checking the TCRdb D call of TRBD2 is not possible without DNA. The germline V gene has CDR1 DFQATT and CDR2 SNEGSKA (reference sequence). This CDR3 is 16 amino acids long. This CDR3 is CSADKQRGGFKNIQYF.

The CDR3: CASSLGSGQGQPQHF. The chain joins TRBV7-9 to TRBJ1-5. CDR1 and CDR2 from the germline V gene are SEHNR and FQNEAQ (reference sequence). The CDR3 runs to 15 residues.

The chain couples TRBV7-2 to TRBJ2-7; TCRdb gives TRBD1 as the D gene, but with no DNA this cannot be confirmed. This CDR3 has 14 residues. Germline V gene lookup returns CDR1 SGHTA and CDR2 FQGNSA. CDR3 sequence: CASSRGTGKAEQYF. The full variable domain, with the rest looked up from reference TRBV7-2 and TRBJ2-7, is GAGVSQSPSNKVTEKGKDVELRCDPISGHTALYWYRQSLGQGLEFLIYFQGNSAPDKSGLPSDRFSAERTGGSVSTLTIQRTQQEDSAVYLCASSRGTGKAEQYFGPGTRLTVT.

The genes are TRBV29-1 and TRBJ2-7. This CDR3 has 12 residues. Per germline, CDR1 SQVTM and CDR2 ANQGSEA. The CDR3 loop reads CSVDTESYEQYF.

J is TRBJ2-1 and V is TRBV20-1; the D call of TRBD2 rests on TCRdb alone, since no DNA is present to check it. This CDR3 comprises 14 residues. The germline gives CDR1 DFQATT, CDR2 SNEGSKA (reference sequence). The CDR3 sequence: CSARVTSANNEQFF.

This chain links TRBV7-9 with TRBJ2-7; TCRdb names TRBD1, which stays unverified in the absence of DNA. CDR1 is SEHNR and CDR2 is FQNEAQ in the germline V gene (reference sequence). This CDR3 contains 16 residues. The CDR3 is CASSLGDIRNSYEQYF.

V and J are TRBV28 and TRBJ2-1. The CDR3 length is 17 residues. Germline lookup yields CDR1 MDHEN and CDR2 SYDVKM. CDR3 loop: CASSFSERGWSYNEQFF.

V gene TRBV7-2 combines with J gene TRBJ2-5; the D call from TCRdb, TRBD2, cannot be confirmed without DNA. This CDR3 comprises 11 residues. Germline CDR1 reads SGHTA; CDR2 reads FQGNSA. The CDR3 sequence: CASSPGLLQYF.

This chain joins TRBV7-9 and TRBJ2-1; TCRdb calls TRBD2, which cannot be checked without DNA. Germline values: CDR1 SEHNR, CDR2 FQNEAQ (reference sequence). The CDR3 runs to 17 residues. The CDR3 sequence: CASSLVLISAGGNEQFF.

The rearrangement links TRBV7-2 to TRBJ2-5. Per germline, CDR1 SGHTA and CDR2 FQGNSA. The CDR3 extends over 13 amino acids. CDR3: CASSSWTVETQYF. The complete variable domain, with remaining parts taken from reference TRBV7-2 and TRBJ2-5, reads GAGVSQSPSNKVTEKGKDVELRCDPISGHTALYWYRQSLGQGLEFLIYFQGNSAPDKSGLPSDRFSAERTGGSVSTLTIQRTQQEDSAVYLCASSSWTVETQYFGPGTRLLVL.

The rearrangement links TRBV29-1 to TRBJ2-7; TCRdb selects TRBD2, and the lack of DNA leaves this call unchecked. Germline V gene data show CDR1 as SQVTM and CDR2 as ANQGSEA. The CDR3 spans 13 residues. The CDR3 is CSVVGLAGDEQYF.

The chain joins TRBV7-2 to TRBJ1-2; TCRdb's D call of TRBD1 is untestable without DNA. The CDR3 runs to 16 residues. Germline lookup yields CDR1 SGHTA and CDR2 FQGNSA. The CDR3 is CASSTLDRSYSYGYTF.